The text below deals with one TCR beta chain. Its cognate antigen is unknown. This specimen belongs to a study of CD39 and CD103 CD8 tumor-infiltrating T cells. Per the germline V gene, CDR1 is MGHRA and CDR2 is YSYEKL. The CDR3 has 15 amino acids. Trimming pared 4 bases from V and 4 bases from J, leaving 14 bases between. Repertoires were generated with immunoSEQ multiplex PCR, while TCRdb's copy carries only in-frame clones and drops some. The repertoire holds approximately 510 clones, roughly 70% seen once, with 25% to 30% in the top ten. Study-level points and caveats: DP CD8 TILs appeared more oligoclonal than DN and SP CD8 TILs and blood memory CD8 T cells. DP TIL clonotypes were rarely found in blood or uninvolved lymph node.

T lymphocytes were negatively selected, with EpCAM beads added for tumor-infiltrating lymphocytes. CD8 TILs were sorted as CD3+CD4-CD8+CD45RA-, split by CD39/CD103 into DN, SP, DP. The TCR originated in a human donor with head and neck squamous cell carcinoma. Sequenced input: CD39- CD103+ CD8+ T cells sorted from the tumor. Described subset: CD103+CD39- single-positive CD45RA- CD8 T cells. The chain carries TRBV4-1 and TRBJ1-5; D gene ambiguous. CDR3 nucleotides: TGCGCCAGCAGCCTTCGAAAGGTGAGGAATCAGCCCCAGCATTTT. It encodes CASSLRKVRNQPQHF.